This paragraph covers one T cell receptor (beta chain) sequence. Measured with immunoSEQ multiplex PCR; TCRdb has only the in-frame clones, and not every one. The sample contains 140,000 to 150,000 clones, roughly 90% of which appear only once. Trimming removed 4 bases from V and 8 bases from J; junction bases left unmatched: 6. The CDR3 runs 15 residues. Germline V gives CDR1 SGHTS, CDR2 YDEGEE. The entry originates in a study of T cell responses to AZD1222 COVID-19 vaccine. The gene calls are TRBV5-8 and TRBJ2-1; 13 bases match TRBD2. This TCR was recovered from an adult who received the AZD1222 COVID-19 vaccine. Material: peripheral blood, obtained 28 days after the second AZD1222 dose. The CDR3 bases are TGTGCCAGCAGCCCCGGACTAGCGGGAGACGATGAGCAGTTCTTC. Protein product: CASSPGLAGDDEQFF.